This TCR beta chain was obtained from a study of STAT5B mutations in CD4+ large granular lymphocyte leukemia (dated by TCRdb to 2021 to 2024). Regarding the complete study: Among healthy controls, the CDR3 'QG' motif was associated with a particular HLA allele. TCRbeta repertoires of CD4+ T-cell large granular lymphocyte leukemia patients were compared with those of healthy blood donors. Flow cytometry performed on FACSCanto II or FACSVerse showed that the purified fractions had more than 95% purity among lymphocytes.

Buffy coats from some 36 blood donors, supplied by the Finnish Red Cross blood service, were used as healthy controls. All TCR-sequenced material derived from peripheral blood: patient blood samples and healthy donor buffy coats. Ficoll-Hypaque gradient centrifugation was used to isolate peripheral blood mononuclear cells. For the healthy controls, CD4+ cells were obtained from buffy coats by magnetic purification. The Gentra Puregene Cell and Tissue kit was used to extract genomic DNA, and a Qubit 2.0 fluorometer was used to measure the amount of genomic DNA. Results and caveats for the whole study, not just this receptor: Data were not HLA-matched; higher clonality in CD4+ versus CD8+ T-LGLL could reflect the relatively small sample size. Greater clonality appeared to be present in CD4-sorted patient repertoires than in healthy CD4+ repertoires, and the difference was retained after the putative leukemic clones were removed. TRBV06-family usage was enriched among the top patient clones (8/27) compared with healthy controls (2/35). Main leukemic clonotypes were private to each patient, although approximately 25% of the main leukemic clonotypes were found at low frequency in the non-leukemic repertoires of other patients.

Worth noting for this clone: There is no known antigen for this receptor. The record has no base qualities; no much larger clone is one base away.

The immunoSEQ assay at survey resolution was applied to genomic DNA for sequencing of TCRbeta rearrangements. The paper's processing steps were these. A lowest detectable productive clonotype frequency of 2.59 x 10-5 was observed in the TCR sequencing data. Analyses included only productive TCRbeta rearrangements, meaning complete and in-frame sequences. Clonality for each sample was calculated as Simpson clonality in the immunoSEQ Analyzer version 3.0. Clones were grouped by frequency into very rare, small, medium, large (1-20%) or hyperexpanded (>20%) categories. Generation probabilities were estimated with OLGA 1.2.3, V-gene circos plots were made with VDJtools, specificities were looked up in VDJdb, and CDR3 motifs were identified with GLIPH. Imported from immuneACCESS, the table was reduced by TCRdb to in-frame sequences with V and J called. These copies leave out some clones; in studies compared against another copy, an unresolved V gene accounts for under half, and the cause of the remainder is not known. The V and J calls and clone size were taken over from that table, and D and trimming were inferred from the DNA. This sample lists some 21,000 clones; 70% were detected once. Around 30% of the sample lies in the top ten.

The V and J ends are trimmed by 0 bases and 7 bases, leaving 4 bases between them. As encoded in the germline V gene, CDR1 is LGHNA while CDR2 is YSLEER. Including cysteine and phenylalanine, the CDR3 has 13 amino acids. The DNA shown is the 39-base CDR3, in frame from base 1. This TCR was sampled from a human donor in good health. Sequenced: CD4+ T cells from blood buffy coats. Recombination linked TRBV4-3 to TRBJ1-6, with an unclear D gene assignment. The DNA sequence is TGCGCCAGCAGCCAAGATAGGAATTCACCCCTCCACTTT. It is translated as CASSQDRNSPLHF.